This TCR beta chain originates from a study of T cell clones after liver transplantation. Study in general: Liver transplant recipients had immunosuppression withdrawal attempted within 2 years. Post-transplant blood was tracked for graft-donor-reactive T cell clones identified in a pre-transplant mixed lymphocyte reaction.

Method: immunoSEQ multiplex PCR; TCRdb's copy keeps in-frame clones and lacks some. The table shows fewer than 15,000 clones, with roughly 69% occurring only once. General study findings and limits: A larger donor-reactive than third-party decline suggested partial antigen-specific deletion.

Of note for this clone: Antigen specificity is unknown.

Sorting of unstimulated PBMCs yielded separate CD3+CD4+ and CD3+CD8+ fractions. The TCR originated in a human patient who received a liver transplant. Some T cells may have come from the graft donor. This material consisted of CD8+ T cells from blood, taken at the 22-month timepoint.

The CDR3 DNA reads as TGTGCCAGCAACGACATCCTTTTGACCGGGGAGCTGTTTTTT. This sequence encodes CASNDILLTGELFF. The chain employs TRBV4-2 and TRBJ2-2, with D unclear. V dropped 7 bases and J dropped 5 bases, with 14 bases sitting between them. Per germline, CDR1 LGHNA and CDR2 YNFKEQ. The CDR3 totals 14 residues.